Included here is one T cell receptor beta chain sequence, with context. Its specificity is not known. V lost 0 bases and J 10 bases, leaving 19 bases between the germline ends. In germline, CDR1 is SGHAT, CDR2 FQDESV (reference sequence). The CDR3 spans 16 residues. Repertoires were generated with immunoSEQ multiplex PCR, while TCRdb's copy carries only in-frame clones and drops some. The table lists tens of thousands of clones, around 76% of them singletons, with approximately 3.8% in the top ten. These data are taken from a study of vaccination effects on CD4 cells after COVID-19. Subsequent to less than 13 days of culture, CD4+ T cells were isolated. Sometime from March through December 2020, the person acquired a SARS-CoV-2 infection that PCR confirmed. Participants got two doses of BNT162b2 or mRNA-1273 vaccine. Days 3 and 7 were when half the medium was replaced with IL-2 medium.

The clonotype comes from a human donor who had a prior SARS-CoV-2 infection. Specimen: CD4+ T cells from PBMCs cultured without peptide, collected after COVID-19 vaccination. The V call is TRBV11-1, the J call TRBJ2-1; D unresolved. The DNA of the CDR3 is TGTGCCAGCAGCTTAGCCCTCGTGGGGTGGAGTAACGAGCAGTTCTTC. Translating it yields CASSLALVGWSNEQFF.